These 12 T cell receptor beta chains were all obtained from the same sample, sequenced in a study of T cell responses to AZD1222 COVID-19 vaccine. This table comes from immunoSEQ multiplex PCR, and its TCRdb copy is limited to in-frame clones, with some not included. The sample holds about 150,000 clones, approximately 89% seen once. This specimen consisted of peripheral blood, obtained 28 days after the second AZD1222 dose. Source of these receptors: an adult who received the AZD1222 COVID-19 vaccine.

The chain has TRBV5-1 and TRBJ2-7; 8 nucleotides align to TRBD1. The CDR3 is 16 amino acids. The V gene end was trimmed by 0 bases and the J gene end by 1 base; junction bases not matched to a gene: 6. CDR1 and CDR2 (germline): SGHRS, YFSETQ. CDR3 loop: CASSLAPDRASYEQYF. The CDR3 coding sequence is TGCGCCAGCAGCTTGGCACCGGACAGGGCATCCTACGAGCAGTACTTC.

This clone has just one count. CDR3 nucleotides: TGTGCCAGCAGGACTAGCACAGATACGCAGTATTTT. This codes for CASRTSTDTQYF. This sequence joins TRBV2 and TRBJ2-3; no firm D call. The V and J ends lost 6 bases and 0 bases respectively, with 4 bases between them. The CDR3 consists of 12 residues. Germline CDR1 reads SNHLY; CDR2 reads FYNNEI.

The V call is TRBV4-2, the J call TRBJ2-3; TRBD2 matches at 7 bases. V was pared by 1 base and J by 3 bases, with 7 bases of the junction left unmatched. The germline CDR1 and CDR2 sequences are LGHNA and YNFKEQ. The CDR3 is 16 amino acids. The CDR3 is CASSQVRGGGTDTQYF. In DNA form, the CDR3 reads TGTGCCAGCAGCCAAGTCCGCGGGGGAGGGACAGATACGCAGTATTTT.

This sequence joins TRBV27 and TRBJ2-1; D might be TRBD1 (5 bases). CDR3 length equals 13 residues. Trimming shortened V by 3 bases and J by 6 bases, and 9 bases separated the two germline ends. The germline V gene encodes CDR1 MNHEY and CDR2 SMNVEV (reference sequence). CDR3 loop: CASSLKGINEQFF. The CDR3 DNA reads as TGTGCCAGCAGTTTGAAGGGGATCAATGAGCAGTTCTTC.

The CDR3 region is CASSLRPGQGVPEQFF. The CDR3, as DNA: TGTGCCAGCAGTTTGAGACCGGGACAGGGTGTTCCTGAGCAGTTCTTC. V and J are TRBV27 and TRBJ2-1, with TRBD1 matching over 9 bases. The CDR3 is 16 residues long. Germline V CDR1 and CDR2: MNHEY, SMNVEV (reference sequence). V lost 3 bases and J lost 9; bases outside the gene matches: 12.

Concerning this clone itself: The same CDR3 arises from other DNA sequences in this sample as well. The chain has TRBV9 and TRBJ2-5; 10 nucleotides line up with TRBD2. Unmatched junction bases numbered 4, after V lost 4 bases and J lost 4 bases. This CDR3 comprises 14 residues. In germline, CDR1 is SGDLS, CDR2 YYNGEE. CDR3 loop: CASSSGGAGETQYF. CDR3 bases: TGTGCCAGCAGCAGCGGGGGGGCAGGAGAGACCCAGTACTTC.

In its sample, this clone was seen once. The chain uses TRBV24-1 and TRBJ2-7; D is perhaps TRBD1 (6 bases). The length of the CDR3 is 14 residues. The ends were cut back, 4 bases at V and 1 base at J, with 10 bases in the middle. CDR1 is KGHDR and CDR2 is SFDVKD in the germline V gene. DNA of the CDR3: TGTGCCACCAGTGAGGCAGGGGAATCCTACGAGCAGTACTTC. Its translation: CATSEAGESYEQYF.

The rearrangement joins TRBV19 to TRBJ1-5; weak D call: TRBD1 (6 bases). The germline V gene has CDR1 LNHDA and CDR2 SQIVND (reference sequence). V was trimmed by 4 bases and J by 3 bases, leaving 22 bases between them. The CDR3 length is 18 residues. The CDR3 region has the DNA TGTGCCAGTAGTACCGAACCCCGCAAGACAGGTTACAATCAGCCCCAGCATTTT. Its translation is CASSTEPRKTGYNQPQHF.

This chain connects TRBV5-4 to TRBJ1-4; 7 bases align to TRBD1. This CDR3 is built from 14 residues. V was pared by 3 bases and J by 4 bases, with 3 bases of the junction left unmatched. CDR1 is SGHNT, CDR2 YYREEE, per germline (reference sequence). The CDR3 sequence is CASSSGDSNEKLFF. CDR3 nucleotide sequence: TGTGCCAGCAGCTCGGGGGACAGTAATGAAAAACTGTTTTTT.

The sample holds a few counts of this clone. The gene calls are TRBV5-8 and TRBJ2-3; 11 bases are shared with TRBD2. Per the germline V gene, CDR1 is SGHTS and CDR2 is YDEGEE. The length of the CDR3 is 19 residues. V lost 4 bases and J lost 0; bases outside the gene matches: 13. The CDR3 loop reads CASSPASGGPLSSTDTQYF. CDR3 bases: TGTGCCAGCAGCCCCGCTAGCGGGGGGCCATTATCTAGCACAGATACGCAGTATTTT. Full variable domain (remainder filled in from reference TRBV5-8 and TRBJ2-3): EAGVTQSPTHLIKTRGQQATLRCSPISGHTSVYWYQQALGLGLQFLLWYDEGEERNRGNFPPRFSGRQFPNYSSELNVNALELEDSALYLCASSPASGGPLSSTDTQYFGPGTRLTVL.

The rearrangement uses TRBV2 and TRBJ2-2; D possibly matches TRBD1 or TRBD2 (6 bases each). Germline assignment: CDR1 SNHLY and CDR2 FYNNEI. V was pared by 5 bases and J by 6 bases, with 25 bases between. CDR3 size: 18 residues. As DNA, the CDR3 is TGTGCCAGCAGTCCTCGGCTTGGAGGGGGGCGGAAGGCCGGGGAGCTGTTTTTT. This encodes CASSPRLGGGRKAGELFF.

The V call is TRBV3-1 (or the pseudogene TRBV3-2), the J call TRBJ2-1; D not resolved. The CDR3 sequence is 11 residues long. V was shortened by 3 bases and J by 6 bases, with 3 bases between the two germline ends. Per the germline V gene, CDR1 is LGHDT and CDR2 is YNNKEL (reference sequence). The CDR3 is CASSHSNEQFF. The CDR3 DNA sequence: TGTGCCAGCAGCCATTCCAATGAGCAGTTCTTC.